The clone carrying this T cell receptor beta chain was counted once. What it recognizes is unknown. The sample originates from a study of T cell responses to AZD1222 COVID-19 vaccine. The CDR3 is 15 amino acids. The germline CDR1 and CDR2 sequences are SGHDN and FVKESK. With V trimmed by 0 bases and J by 3 bases, 3 bases remained unmatched. Study-level points and caveats: Reports indicate that nearly half of spike-specific TCRs are directed at unmutated variant regions. An increase in Spike-specific TCR breadth and depth was observed after two AZD1222 doses.

Assay used: immunoSEQ multiplex PCR; TCRdb lists only in-frame clones, some missing. The sample lists roughly 80,000 clones, 75% to 95% occurring once. This sequence was found in an adult in good health. The rearrangement joins TRBV14 to TRBJ1-2; 8 bases align to TRBD1. The source material was peripheral blood, sampled on day 0 of MenACWY control vaccination. The chain's CDR3 is CASSQDDRGDYGYTF. The CDR3 bases are TGTGCCAGCAGCCAAGACGACAGGGGTGACTATGGCTACACCTTC. Combining the CDR3 with reference TRBV14 and TRBJ1-2 gives the whole variable domain EAGVTQFPSHSVIEKGQTVTLRCDPISGHDNLYWYRRVMGKEIKFLLHFVKESKQDESGMPNNRFLAERTGGTYSTLKVQPAELEDSGVYFCASSQDDRGDYGYTFGSGTRLTVV.